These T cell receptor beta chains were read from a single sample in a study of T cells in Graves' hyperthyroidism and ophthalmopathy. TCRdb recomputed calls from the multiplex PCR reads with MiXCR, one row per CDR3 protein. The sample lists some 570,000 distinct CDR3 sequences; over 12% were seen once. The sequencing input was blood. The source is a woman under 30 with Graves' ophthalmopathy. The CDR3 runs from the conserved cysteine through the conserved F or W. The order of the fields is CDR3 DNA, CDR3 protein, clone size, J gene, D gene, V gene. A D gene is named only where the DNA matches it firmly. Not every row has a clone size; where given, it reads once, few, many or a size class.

TGTGCCAGCAGCCCATTGGGGGGAGCCTTCTACAATGAGCAGTTCTTC | CASSPLGGAFYNEQFF | many | TRBJ2-1 | . | TRBV7-9
TGTGCCAGCAGCCTACGAAGGGGCGGATGGGATGGCTACACCTTC | CASSLRRGGWDGYTF | many | TRBJ1-2 | . | TRBV7-2
TGTGCCAGCAGTTTAGCGGGACACTCGTATGGCTACACCTTC | CASSLAGHSYGYTF | . | TRBJ1-2 | . | TRBV28
TGCAGTGCCTTGACAGGGGGCGCCGACACTGAAGCTTTCTTT | CSALTGGADTEAFF | many | TRBJ1-1 | TRBD1 | TRBV20-1
TGCGCCAGCAGCCAACTAGCGGGACCGTACGGGCAGTACTTC | CASSQLAGPYGQYF | few | TRBJ2-7 | TRBD2 | TRBV4-1
TGTGCCAGCAGCGACACCTACAAAGAGACCCAGTACTTC | CASSDTYKETQYF | many | TRBJ2-5 | . | TRBV11-2
TGTGCCAGCAGCATCAGAATCGGGCCCGGGGCGGGAAACACCATATATTTT | CASSIRIGPGAGNTIYF | few | TRBJ1-3 | . | TRBV9
TGTGCCAGCTCACCGGAGTCCGGAACCTACAATGAGCAGTTCTTC | CASSPESGTYNEQFF | many | TRBJ2-1 | . | TRBV18
TGTGCCAGCAGTGTGGTGGGGGGGAGACCCACAGATACGCAGTATTTT | CASSVVGGRPTDTQYF | many | TRBJ2-3 | TRBD2 | TRBV2
TGTGCCAGCAGCGCCATGACTAGCGGGAGGGCCTACGAGCAGTACTTC | CASSAMTSGRAYEQYF | many | TRBJ2-7 | TRBD2 | TRBV11-2
TGTGCCATCAGCCGGGACAGGGGGTACCAGCCCCAGCATTTT | CAISRDRGYQPQHF | many | TRBJ1-5 | TRBD1 | TRBV10-3